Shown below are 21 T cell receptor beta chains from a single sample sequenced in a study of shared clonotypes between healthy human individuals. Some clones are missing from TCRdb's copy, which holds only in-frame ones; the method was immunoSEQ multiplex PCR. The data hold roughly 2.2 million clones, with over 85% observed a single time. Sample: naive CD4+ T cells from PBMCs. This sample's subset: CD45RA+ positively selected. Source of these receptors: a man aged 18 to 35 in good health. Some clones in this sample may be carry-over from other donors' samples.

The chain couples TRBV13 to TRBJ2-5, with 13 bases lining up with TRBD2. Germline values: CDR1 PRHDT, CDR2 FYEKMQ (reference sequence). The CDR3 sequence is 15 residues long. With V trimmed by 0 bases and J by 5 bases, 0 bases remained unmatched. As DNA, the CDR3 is TGTGCCAGCAGCTTAGGACTAGCGGGAGGGGAGACCCAGTACTTC. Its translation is CASSLGLAGGETQYF.

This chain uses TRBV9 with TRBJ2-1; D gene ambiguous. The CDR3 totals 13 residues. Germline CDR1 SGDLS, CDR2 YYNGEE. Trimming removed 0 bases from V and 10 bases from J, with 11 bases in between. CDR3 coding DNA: TGTGCCAGCAGCGTAGTCCCCCCACAAGAGCAGTTCTTC. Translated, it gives CASSVVPPQEQFF.

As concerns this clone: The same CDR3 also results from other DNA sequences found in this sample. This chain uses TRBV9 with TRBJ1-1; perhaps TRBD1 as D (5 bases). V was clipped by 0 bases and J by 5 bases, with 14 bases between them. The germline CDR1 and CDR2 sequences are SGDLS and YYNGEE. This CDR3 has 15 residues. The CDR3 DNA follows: TGTGCCAGCAGCGTAGAGGGCAGGGCGGGGACTGAAGCTTTCTTT. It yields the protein CASSVEGRAGTEAFF. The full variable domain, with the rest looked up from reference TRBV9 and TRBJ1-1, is DSGVTQTPKHLITATGQRVTLRCSPRSGDLSVYWYQQSLDQGLQFLIQYYNGEERAKGNILERFSAQQFPDLHSELNLSSLELGDSALYFCASSVEGRAGTEAFFGQGTRLTVV.

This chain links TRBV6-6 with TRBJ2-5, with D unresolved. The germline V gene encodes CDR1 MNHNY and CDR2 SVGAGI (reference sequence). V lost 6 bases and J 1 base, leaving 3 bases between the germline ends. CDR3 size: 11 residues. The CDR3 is CASRLQETQYF. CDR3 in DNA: TGTGCCAGCAGACTCCAAGAGACCCAGTACTTC.

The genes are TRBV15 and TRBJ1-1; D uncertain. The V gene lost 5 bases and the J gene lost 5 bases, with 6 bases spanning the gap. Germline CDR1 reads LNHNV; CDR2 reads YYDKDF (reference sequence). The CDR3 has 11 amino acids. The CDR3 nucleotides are TGTGCCACCAGCCGGACTACTGAAGCTTTCTTT. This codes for CATSRTTEAFF.

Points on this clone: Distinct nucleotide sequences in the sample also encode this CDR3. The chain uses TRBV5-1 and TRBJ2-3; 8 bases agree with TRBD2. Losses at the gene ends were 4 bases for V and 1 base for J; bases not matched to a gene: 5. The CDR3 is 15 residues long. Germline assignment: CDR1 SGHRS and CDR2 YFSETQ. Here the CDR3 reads CASSPPGGGTDTQYF. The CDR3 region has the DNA TGCGCCAGCAGCCCTCCGGGGGGGGGCACAGATACGCAGTATTTT.

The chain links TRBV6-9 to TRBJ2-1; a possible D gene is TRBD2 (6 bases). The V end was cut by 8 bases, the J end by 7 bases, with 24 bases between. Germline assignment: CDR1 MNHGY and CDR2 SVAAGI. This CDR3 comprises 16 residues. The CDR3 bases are TGTGCCAGCGACCCCTTAGCGGACCCCCCAGGTAATGAGCAGTTCTTC. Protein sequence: CASDPLADPPGNEQFF.

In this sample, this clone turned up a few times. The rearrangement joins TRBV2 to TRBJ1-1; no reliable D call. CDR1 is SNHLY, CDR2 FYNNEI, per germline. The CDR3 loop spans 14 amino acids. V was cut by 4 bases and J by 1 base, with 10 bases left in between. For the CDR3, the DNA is TGTGCCAGCAGTGCAACCGTCCAGAACACTGAAGCTTTCTTT. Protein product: CASSATVQNTEAFF.

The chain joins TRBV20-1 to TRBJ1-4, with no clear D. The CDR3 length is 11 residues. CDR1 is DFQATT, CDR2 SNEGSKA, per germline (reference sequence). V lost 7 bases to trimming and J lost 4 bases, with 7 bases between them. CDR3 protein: CSGNRNEKLFF. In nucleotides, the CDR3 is TGCAGTGGGAACCGTAATGAAAAACTGTTTTTT.

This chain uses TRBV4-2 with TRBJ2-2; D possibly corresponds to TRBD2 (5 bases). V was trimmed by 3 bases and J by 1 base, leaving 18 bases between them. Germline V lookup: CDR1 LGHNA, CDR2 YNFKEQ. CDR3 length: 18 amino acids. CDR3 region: CASSHEPIRGLNTGELFF. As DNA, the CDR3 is TGTGCCAGCAGCCACGAACCGATACGAGGGCTGAACACCGGGGAGCTGTTTTTT.

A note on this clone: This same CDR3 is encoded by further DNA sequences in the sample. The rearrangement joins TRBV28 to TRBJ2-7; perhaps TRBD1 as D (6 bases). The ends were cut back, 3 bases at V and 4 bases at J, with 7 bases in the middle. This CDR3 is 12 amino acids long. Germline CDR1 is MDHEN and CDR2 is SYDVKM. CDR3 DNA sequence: TGTGCCAGCAGTTTGCAGGGGTACGAGCAGTACTTC. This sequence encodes CASSLQGYEQYF.

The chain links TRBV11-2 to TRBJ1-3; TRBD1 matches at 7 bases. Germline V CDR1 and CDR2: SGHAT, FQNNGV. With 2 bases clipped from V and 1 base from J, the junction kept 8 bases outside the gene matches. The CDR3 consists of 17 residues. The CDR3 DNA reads TGTGCCAGCAGCTTATTCGTCAGGGGGAAGTCTGGAAACACCATATATTTT. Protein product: CASSLFVRGKSGNTIYF. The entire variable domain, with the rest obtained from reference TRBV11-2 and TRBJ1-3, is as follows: EAGVAQSPRYKIIEKRQSVAFWCNPISGHATLYWYQQILGQGPKLLIQFQNNGVVDDSQLPKDRFSAERLKGVDSTLKIQPAKLEDSAVYLCASSLFVRGKSGNTIYFGEGSWLTVV.

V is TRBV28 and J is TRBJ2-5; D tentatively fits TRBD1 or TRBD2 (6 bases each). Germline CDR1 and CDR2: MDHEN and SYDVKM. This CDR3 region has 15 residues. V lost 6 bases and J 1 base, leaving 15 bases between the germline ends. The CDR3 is CASRLEGGPQETQYF. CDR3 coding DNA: TGTGCCAGCAGACTAGAAGGGGGGCCCCAAGAGACCCAGTACTTC.

The CDR3 sequence is CATGTRPNQPQHF. The CDR3 DNA sequence: TGTGCCACGGGGACTCGACCCAATCAGCCCCAGCATTTT. The chain joins TRBV19 to TRBJ1-5, with D perhaps TRBD1 (5 bases). Germline loops: CDR1 LNHDA, CDR2 SQIVND (reference sequence). Trimming removed 10 bases at V and 3 bases at J, with 13 bases between. The CDR3 length is 13 residues.

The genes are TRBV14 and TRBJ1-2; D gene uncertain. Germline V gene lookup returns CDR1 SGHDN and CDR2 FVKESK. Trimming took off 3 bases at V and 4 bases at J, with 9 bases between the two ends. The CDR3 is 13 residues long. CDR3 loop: CASSQWQFYGYTF. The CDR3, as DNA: TGTGCCAGCAGCCAGTGGCAGTTCTATGGCTACACCTTC.

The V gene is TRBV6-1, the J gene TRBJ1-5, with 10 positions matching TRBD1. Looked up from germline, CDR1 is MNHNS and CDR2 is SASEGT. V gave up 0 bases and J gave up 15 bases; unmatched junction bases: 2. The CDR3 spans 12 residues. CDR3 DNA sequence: TGTGCCAGCAGTGAAGCGGACAGGGGGGGGCATTTT. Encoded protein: CASSEADRGGHF.

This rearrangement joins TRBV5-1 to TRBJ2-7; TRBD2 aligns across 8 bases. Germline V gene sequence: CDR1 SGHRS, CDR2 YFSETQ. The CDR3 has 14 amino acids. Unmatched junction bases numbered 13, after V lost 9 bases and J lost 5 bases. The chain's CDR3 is CATTGGRPSDEQYF. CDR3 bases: TGCGCCACCACCGGCGGGAGGCCTTCTGACGAGCAGTACTTC.

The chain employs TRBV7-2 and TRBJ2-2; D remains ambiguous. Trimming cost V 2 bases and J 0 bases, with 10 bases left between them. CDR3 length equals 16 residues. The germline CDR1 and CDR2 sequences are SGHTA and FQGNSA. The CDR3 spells CASSLSVLANTGELFF. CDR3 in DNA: TGTGCCAGCAGCTTATCGGTGTTGGCGAACACCGGGGAGCTGTTTTTT.

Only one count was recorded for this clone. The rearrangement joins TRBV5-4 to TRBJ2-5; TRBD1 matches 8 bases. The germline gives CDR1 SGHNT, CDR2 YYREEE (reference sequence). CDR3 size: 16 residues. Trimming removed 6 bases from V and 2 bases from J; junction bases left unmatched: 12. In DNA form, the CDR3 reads TGTGCCAGCACCAAATCCCCGGACAGGGTACAAGAGACCCAGTACTTC. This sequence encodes CASTKSPDRVQETQYF. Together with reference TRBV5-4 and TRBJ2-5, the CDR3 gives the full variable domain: ETGVTQSPTHLIKTRGQQVTLRCSSQSGHNTVSWYQQALGQGPQFIFQYYREEENGRGNFPPRFSGLQFPNYSSELNVNALELDDSALYLCASTKSPDRVQETQYFGPGTRLLVL.

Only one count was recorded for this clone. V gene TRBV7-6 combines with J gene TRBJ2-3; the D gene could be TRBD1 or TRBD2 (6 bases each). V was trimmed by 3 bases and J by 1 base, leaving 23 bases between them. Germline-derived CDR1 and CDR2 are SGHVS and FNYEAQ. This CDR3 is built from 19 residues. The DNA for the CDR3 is TGTGCCAGCAGCTTGGGGGGCGCGGATCTAGCGCCAGGCACAGATACGCAGTATTTT. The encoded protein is CASSLGGADLAPGTDTQYF. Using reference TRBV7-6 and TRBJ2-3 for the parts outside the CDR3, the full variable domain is GAGVSQSPRYKVTKRGQDVALRCDPISGHVSLYWYRQALGQGPEFLTYFNYEAQQDKSGLPNDRFSAERPEGSISTLTIQRTEQRDSAMYRCASSLGGADLAPGTDTQYFGPGTRLTVL.

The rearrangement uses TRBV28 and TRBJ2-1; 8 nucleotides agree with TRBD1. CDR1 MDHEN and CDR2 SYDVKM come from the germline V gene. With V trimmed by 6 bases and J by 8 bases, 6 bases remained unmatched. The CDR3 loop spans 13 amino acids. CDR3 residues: CASSPWTGYEQFF. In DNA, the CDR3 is TGTGCCAGCAGCCCATGGACAGGGTATGAGCAGTTCTTC.